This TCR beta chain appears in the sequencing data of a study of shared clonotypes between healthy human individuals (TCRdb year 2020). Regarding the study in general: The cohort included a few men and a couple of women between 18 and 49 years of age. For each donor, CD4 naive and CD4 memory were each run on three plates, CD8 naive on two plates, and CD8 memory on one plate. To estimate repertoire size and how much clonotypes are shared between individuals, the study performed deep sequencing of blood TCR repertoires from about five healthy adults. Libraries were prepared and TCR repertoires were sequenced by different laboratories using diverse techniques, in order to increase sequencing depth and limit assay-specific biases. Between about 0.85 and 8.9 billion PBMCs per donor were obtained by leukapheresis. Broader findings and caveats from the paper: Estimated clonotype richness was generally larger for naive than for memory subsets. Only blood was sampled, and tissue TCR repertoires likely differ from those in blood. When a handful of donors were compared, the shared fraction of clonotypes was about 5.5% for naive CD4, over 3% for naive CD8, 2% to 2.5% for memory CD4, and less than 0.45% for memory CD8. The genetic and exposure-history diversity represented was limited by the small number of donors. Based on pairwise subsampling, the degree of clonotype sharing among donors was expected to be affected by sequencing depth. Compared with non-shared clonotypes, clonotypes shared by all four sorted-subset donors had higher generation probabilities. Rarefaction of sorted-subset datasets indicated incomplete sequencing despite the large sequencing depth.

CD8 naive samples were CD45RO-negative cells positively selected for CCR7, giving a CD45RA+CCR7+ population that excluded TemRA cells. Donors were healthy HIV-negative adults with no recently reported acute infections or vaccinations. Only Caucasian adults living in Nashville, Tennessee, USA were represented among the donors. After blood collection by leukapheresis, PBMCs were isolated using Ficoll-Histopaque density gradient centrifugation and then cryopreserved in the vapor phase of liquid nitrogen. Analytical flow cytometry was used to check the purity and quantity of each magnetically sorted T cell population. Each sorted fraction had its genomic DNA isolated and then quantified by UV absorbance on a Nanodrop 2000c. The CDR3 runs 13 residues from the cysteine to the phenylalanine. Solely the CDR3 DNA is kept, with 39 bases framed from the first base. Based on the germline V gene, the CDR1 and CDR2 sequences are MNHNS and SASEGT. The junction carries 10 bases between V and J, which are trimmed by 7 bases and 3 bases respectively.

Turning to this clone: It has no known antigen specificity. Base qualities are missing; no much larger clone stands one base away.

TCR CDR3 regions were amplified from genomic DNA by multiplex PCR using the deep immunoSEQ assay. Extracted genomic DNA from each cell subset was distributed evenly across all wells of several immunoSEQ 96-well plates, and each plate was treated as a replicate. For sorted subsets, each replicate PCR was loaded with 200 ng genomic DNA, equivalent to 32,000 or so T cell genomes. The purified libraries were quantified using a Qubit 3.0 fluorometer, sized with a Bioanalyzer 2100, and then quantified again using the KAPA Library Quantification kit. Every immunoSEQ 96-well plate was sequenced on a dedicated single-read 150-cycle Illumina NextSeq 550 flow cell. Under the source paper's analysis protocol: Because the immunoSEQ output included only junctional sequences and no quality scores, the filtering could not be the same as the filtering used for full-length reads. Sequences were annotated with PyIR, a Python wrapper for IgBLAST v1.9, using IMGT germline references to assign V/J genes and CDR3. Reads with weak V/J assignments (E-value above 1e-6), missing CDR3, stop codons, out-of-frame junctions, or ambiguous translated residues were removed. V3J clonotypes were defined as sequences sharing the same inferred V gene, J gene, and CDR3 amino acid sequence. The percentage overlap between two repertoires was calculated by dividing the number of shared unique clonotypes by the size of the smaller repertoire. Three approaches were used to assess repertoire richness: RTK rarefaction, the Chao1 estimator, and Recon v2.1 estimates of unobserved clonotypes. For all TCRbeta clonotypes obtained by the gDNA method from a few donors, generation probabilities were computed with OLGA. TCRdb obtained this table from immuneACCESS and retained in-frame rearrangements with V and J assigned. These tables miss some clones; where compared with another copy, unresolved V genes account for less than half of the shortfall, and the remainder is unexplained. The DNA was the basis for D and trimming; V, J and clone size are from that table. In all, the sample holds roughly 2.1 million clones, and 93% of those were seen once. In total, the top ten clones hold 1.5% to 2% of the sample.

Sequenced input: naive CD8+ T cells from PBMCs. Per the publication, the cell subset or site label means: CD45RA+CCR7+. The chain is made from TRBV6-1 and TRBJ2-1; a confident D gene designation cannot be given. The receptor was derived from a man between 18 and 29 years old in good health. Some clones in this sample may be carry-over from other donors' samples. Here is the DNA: TGTGCCAGCAAAGAGAATCGCTACAATGAGCAGTTCTTC. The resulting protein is CASKENRYNEQFF.